This is a list of T cell receptor beta chains from one sample in a study of Tregs in tolerant kidney transplant recipients. Libraries were prepared by immunoSEQ multiplex PCR; TCRdb keeps only in-frame clonotypes and omits some of them. The sample records 68,000 or so clones, about 83% being singletons. Sequenced input: CD4+ T cells from blood. The receptor source for this set is a human donor in good health. The CDR3 runs from the conserved cysteine through the conserved F or W. The order of the fields is CDR3 protein, CDR3 DNA, clone size, D gene, CDR3 length, J gene, V gene. The D gene is left open where the match is weak. Some rows have no size entry. The others give once, few or many, or a class for an expanded clone.

CDR3: CASSGLAGILGTQYF; DNA: TGTGCCAGCAGTGGACTAGCGGGGATTCTGGGTACGCAGTATTTT; size: few; D: TRBD2; length: 15; J: TRBJ2-3; V: TRBV6-1
CDR3: CASAGTGGDYGYTF; DNA: TGTGCCAGCGCCGGGACAGGGGGCGACTATGGCTACACCTTC; size: NA; D: TRBD1; length: 14; J: TRBJ1-2; V: TRBV10-3
CDR3: CASSSGETQYF; DNA: TGTGCCAGCAGCTCGGGGGAGACCCAGTACTTC; size: NA; D: NA; length: 11; J: TRBJ2-5; V: TRBV7-9
CDR3: CASSLLGTGGFGTIYF; DNA: TGTGCCAGCAGCTTACTTGGGACAGGGGGTTTCGGCACCATATATTTT; size: NA; D: TRBD1; length: 16; J: TRBJ1-3; V: TRBV11-3
CDR3: CASHLSFSSTDTQYF; DNA: TGTGCCAGCCACCTTAGCTTCTCTAGCACAGATACGCAGTATTTT; size: NA; D: NA; length: 15; J: TRBJ2-3; V: TRBV5-4
CDR3: CASSKDRSYEQYF; DNA: TGTGCCAGCAGCAAAGACAGATCCTACGAGCAGTACTTC; size: NA; D: NA; length: 13; J: TRBJ2-7; V: TRBV7-7
CDR3: CASSTGTSGSNEQFF; DNA: TGCGCCAGCAGCACCGGGACTAGCGGTTCCAATGAGCAGTTCTTC; size: NA; D: TRBD2; length: 15; J: TRBJ2-1; V: TRBV4-1
CDR3: CASSPRDGYTF; DNA: TGTGCCAGCAGTCCCAGGGACGGCTACACCTTC; size: NA; D: NA; length: 11; J: TRBJ1-2; V: TRBV6-5
CDR3: CASSWGRGLSEQYF; DNA: TGTGCCAGCAGCTGGGGCAGGGGGCTGTCCGAGCAGTACTTC; size: NA; D: TRBD1; length: 14; J: TRBJ2-7; V: TRBV5-5
CDR3: CASSLVAPDLLVYEQYF; DNA: TGCGCCAGCAGCTTGGTAGCCCCGGACCTCCTGGTGTACGAGCAGTACTTC; size: NA; D: NA; length: 17; J: TRBJ2-7; V: TRBV5-1
CDR3: CASSYYRGGELFF; DNA: TGTGCCAGCAGTTACTACCGGGGCGGGGAGCTGTTTTTT; size: NA; D: NA; length: 13; J: TRBJ2-2; V: TRBV6-5
CDR3: CASSLGLAARTDTQYF; DNA: TGTGCCAGCAGCTTGGGACTAGCGGCACGCACAGATACGCAGTATTTT; size: NA; D: TRBD2; length: 16; J: TRBJ2-3; V: TRBV5-4
CDR3: CASSYSRPRDSYTGELFF; DNA: TGTGCCAGCAGTTACTCGAGGCCCCGGGACAGTTACACCGGGGAGCTGTTTTTT; size: NA; D: TRBD1; length: 18; J: TRBJ2-2; V: TRBV6-8
CDR3: CASSLDRGQKDEQYF; DNA: TGTGCCAGCAGCCTAGACAGGGGGCAAAAGGACGAGCAGTACTTC; size: medium-sized; D: TRBD1; length: 15; J: TRBJ2-7; V: TRBV5-6
CDR3: CASSLLWNTGELFF; DNA: TGTGCCAGCAGCTTGTTATGGAACACCGGGGAGCTGTTTTTT; size: NA; D: NA; length: 14; J: TRBJ2-2; V: TRBV5-5
CDR3: CASSLGARVQETQYF; DNA: TGCGCCAGCAGCTTGGGCGCCAGGGTCCAAGAGACCCAGTACTTC; size: once; D: NA; length: 15; J: TRBJ2-5; V: TRBV5-1
CDR3: CASIVELSNQPQHF; DNA: TGTGCCAGCATAGTGGAGTTGAGCAATCAGCCCCAGCATTTT; size: NA; D: NA; length: 14; J: TRBJ1-5; V: TRBV7-3
CDR3: CASSLAGSGNQPQHF; DNA: TGTGCCAGCAGCTTAGCGGGGAGCGGGAATCAGCCCCAGCATTTT; size: NA; D: NA; length: 15; J: TRBJ1-5; V: TRBV7-2
CDR3: CASSLGLASNTGELFF; DNA: TGTGCCAGCTCACTGGGACTAGCGTCGAACACCGGGGAGCTGTTTTTT; size: NA; D: TRBD2; length: 16; J: TRBJ2-2; V: TRBV18
CDR3: CASSVRDRENTEAFF; DNA: TGTGCCAGCAGCGTCCGGGACAGGGAAAACACTGAAGCTTTCTTT; size: NA; D: TRBD1; length: 15; J: TRBJ1-1; V: TRBV9
CDR3: CASSLFGGTGELFF; DNA: TGTGCCAGCAGTTTATTCGGGGGCACCGGGGAGCTGTTTTTT; size: once; D: NA; length: 14; J: TRBJ2-2; V: TRBV27
CDR3: CAWASGGDGYTF; DNA: TGTGCCTGGGCTTCAGGGGGCGATGGCTACACCTTC; size: NA; D: TRBD1; length: 12; J: TRBJ1-2; V: TRBV30
CDR3: CASSLDPGTSVEQYF; DNA: TGCGCCAGCAGCTTGGACCCCGGGACTAGCGTCGAGCAGTACTTC; size: NA; D: TRBD2; length: 15; J: TRBJ2-7; V: TRBV5-1
CDR3: CASSPGQRRQFF; DNA: TGTGCCAGCTCACCGGGCCAGCGACGACAGTTCTTC; size: NA; D: NA; length: 12; J: TRBJ2-1; V: TRBV18
CDR3: CASSFRGAYEQYF; DNA: TGCGCCAGCAGCTTCAGGGGAGCCTACGAGCAGTACTTC; size: NA; D: NA; length: 13; J: TRBJ2-7; V: TRBV5-1
CDR3: CASSLGTGAPNEQFF; DNA: TGCGCCAGCAGCTTAGGGACAGGGGCCCCCAATGAGCAGTTCTTC; size: NA; D: TRBD1; length: 15; J: TRBJ2-1; V: TRBV5-1
CDR3: CASSSTGGEGGYTF; DNA: TGTGCCAGTAGTTCGACAGGGGGTGAAGGGGGCTACACCTTC; size: once; D: TRBD1; length: 14; J: TRBJ1-2; V: TRBV19
CDR3: CASSSPAREADTQYF; DNA: TGTGCCAGCTCATCACCCGCGCGGGAAGCAGATACGCAGTATTTT; size: NA; D: NA; length: 15; J: TRBJ2-3; V: TRBV18
CDR3: CASSVGGNSPLHF; DNA: TGTGCCAGCAGTGTCGGGGGAAATTCACCCCTCCACTTT; size: NA; D: NA; length: 13; J: TRBJ1-6; V: TRBV9
CDR3: CASSGTGGNEQFF; DNA: TGTGCCAGCAGCGGGACAGGGGGCAATGAGCAGTTCTTC; size: few; D: TRBD1; length: 13; J: TRBJ2-1; V: TRBV2
CDR3: CASSLTSGTGSYEQYF; DNA: TGTGCCAGCAGCTTAACGAGCGGGACGGGCTCCTACGAGCAGTACTTC; size: NA; D: TRBD2; length: 16; J: TRBJ2-7; V: TRBV7-9
CDR3: CASSLSGSTDTQYF; DNA: TGTGCCAGCAGCTTGTCTGGAAGCACAGATACGCAGTATTTT; size: NA; D: NA; length: 14; J: TRBJ2-3; V: TRBV7-9
CDR3: CASSLLGAGGPDTQYF; DNA: TGTGCCAGCAGCCTCCTTGGGGCGGGAGGTCCAGATACGCAGTATTTT; size: few; D: TRBD2; length: 16; J: TRBJ2-3; V: TRBV5-8
CDR3: CASSLDAAGLRGYTF; DNA: TGTGCCAGCAGCTTAGACGCGGCCGGGCTTCGGGGCTACACCTTC; size: once; D: NA; length: 15; J: TRBJ1-2; V: TRBV7-9
CDR3: CASSGTPLYGYTF; DNA: TGTGCCAGCAGTGGGACACCCCTGTATGGCTACACCTTC; size: NA; D: NA; length: 13; J: TRBJ1-2; V: TRBV28
CDR3: CASSISGVGETQYF; DNA: TGTGCCAGTAGTATTTCGGGAGTTGGGGAGACCCAGTACTTC; size: NA; D: NA; length: 14; J: TRBJ2-5; V: TRBV19
CDR3: CASSHRLAGVTDTQYF; DNA: TGTGCCAGCAGCCATAGACTAGCGGGAGTCACAGATACGCAGTATTTT; size: NA; D: TRBD2; length: 16; J: TRBJ2-3; V: TRBV7-2
CDR3: CASSDTSGSNEQFF; DNA: TGTGCCAGCAGTGATACTAGCGGTTCCAATGAGCAGTTCTTC; size: NA; D: TRBD2; length: 14; J: TRBJ2-1; V: TRBV6-4
CDR3: CASSQATPGAGDTQYF; DNA: TGCGCCAGCAGCCAAGCCACCCCCGGGGCGGGAGATACGCAGTATTTT; size: NA; D: NA; length: 16; J: TRBJ2-3; V: TRBV4-3
CDR3: CASKGTGATYEQYF; DNA: TGTGCCAGTAAGGGGACAGGGGCCACCTACGAGCAGTACTTC; size: NA; D: TRBD1; length: 14; J: TRBJ2-7; V: TRBV19
CDR3: CASSRAGTSQETQYF; DNA: TGTGCCAGCAGTCGAGCCGGGACTAGCCAAGAGACCCAGTACTTC; size: NA; D: TRBD2; length: 15; J: TRBJ2-5; V: TRBV7-6
CDR3: CASSTVGGQNIQYF; DNA: TGCGCCAGCAGCACCGTGGGAGGACAAAACATTCAGTACTTC; size: NA; D: NA; length: 14; J: TRBJ2-4; V: TRBV5-1
CDR3: CASSPGPFSGLAKNIQYF; DNA: TGTGCCAGCAGCCCAGGGCCTTTTTCGGGATTAGCCAAAAACATTCAGTACTTC; size: NA; D: NA; length: 18; J: TRBJ2-4; V: TRBV7-6
CDR3: CATSRAPSGTDTQYF; DNA: TGTGCCACCAGCAGAGCTCCTAGCGGGACAGATACGCAGTATTTT; size: NA; D: TRBD2; length: 15; J: TRBJ2-3; V: TRBV15
CDR3: CAWSGQHTGELFF; DNA: TGTGCCTGGTCGGGACAGCACACCGGGGAGCTGTTTTTT; size: NA; D: TRBD1; length: 13; J: TRBJ2-2; V: TRBV30
CDR3: CASSDSDSPGEDTEAFF; DNA: TGTGCCAGCAGTGACTCGGACAGTCCAGGGGAAGACACTGAAGCTTTCTTT; size: NA; D: NA; length: 17; J: TRBJ1-1; V: TRBV6-4
CDR3: CAWTRDGRGHETQYF; DNA: TGTGCCTGGACGAGAGATGGCAGGGGCCACGAGACCCAGTACTTC; size: once; D: NA; length: 15; J: TRBJ2-5; V: TRBV30
CDR3: CASTRGGTDTQYF; DNA: TGTGCCAGCACCCGGGGAGGCACAGATACGCAGTATTTT; size: NA; D: NA; length: 13; J: TRBJ2-3; V: TRBV5-5
CDR3: CASSTGTGTGSRAFF; DNA: TGTGCCAGCAGCACAGGGACAGGGACTGGTTCGAGAGCTTTCTTT; size: NA; D: TRBD1; length: 15; J: TRBJ1-1; V: TRBV7-8
CDR3: CSVASAYNEQFF; DNA: TGCAGCGTTGCTAGCGCCTACAATGAGCAGTTCTTC; size: NA; D: NA; length: 12; J: TRBJ2-1; V: TRBV29-1
CDR3: CASSTPWQAHTEAFF; DNA: TGTGCCAGCAGCACACCCTGGCAGGCGCACACTGAAGCTTTCTTT; size: NA; D: NA; length: 15; J: TRBJ1-1; V: TRBV7-2
CDR3: CASSQDGQGGYTF; DNA: TGCGCCAGCAGCCAAGATGGACAGGGGGGCTACACCTTC; size: NA; D: TRBD1; length: 13; J: TRBJ1-2; V: TRBV4-1
CDR3: CASSPIAAGNNEQFF; DNA: TGTGCCAGCTCACCGATAGCAGCGGGAAACAATGAGCAGTTCTTC; size: once; D: TRBD2; length: 15; J: TRBJ2-1; V: TRBV18
CDR3: CASSEGVRVSSYEQYF; DNA: TGTGCCAGCAGTGAAGGAGTCAGGGTCTCCTCCTACGAGCAGTACTTC; size: once; D: NA; length: 16; J: TRBJ2-7; V: TRBV6-1